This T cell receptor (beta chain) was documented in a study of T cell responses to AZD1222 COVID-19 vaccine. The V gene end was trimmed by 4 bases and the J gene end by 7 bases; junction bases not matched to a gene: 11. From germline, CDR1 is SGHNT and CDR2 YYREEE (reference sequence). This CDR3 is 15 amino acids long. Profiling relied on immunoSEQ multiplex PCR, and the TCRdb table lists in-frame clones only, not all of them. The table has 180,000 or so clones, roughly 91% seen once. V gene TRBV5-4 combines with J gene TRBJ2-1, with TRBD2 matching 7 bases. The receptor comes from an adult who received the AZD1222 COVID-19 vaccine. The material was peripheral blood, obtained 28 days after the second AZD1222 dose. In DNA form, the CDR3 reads TGTGCCAGCAGCACAAGACCGCCCGGGGGGAATGAGCAGTTCTTC. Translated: CASSTRPPGGNEQFF.